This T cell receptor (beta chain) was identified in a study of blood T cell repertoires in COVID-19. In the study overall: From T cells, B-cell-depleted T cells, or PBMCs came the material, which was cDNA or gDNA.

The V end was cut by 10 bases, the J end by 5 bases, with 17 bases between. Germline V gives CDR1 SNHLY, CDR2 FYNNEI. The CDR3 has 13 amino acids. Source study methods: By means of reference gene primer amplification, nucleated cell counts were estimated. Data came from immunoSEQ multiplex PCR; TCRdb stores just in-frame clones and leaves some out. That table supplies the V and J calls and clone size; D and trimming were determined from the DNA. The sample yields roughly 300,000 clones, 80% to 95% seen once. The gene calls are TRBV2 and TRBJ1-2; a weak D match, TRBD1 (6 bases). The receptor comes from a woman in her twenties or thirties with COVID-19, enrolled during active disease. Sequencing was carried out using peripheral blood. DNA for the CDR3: TGTGCCACCTCCGGGACACGGTTTTATGGCTACACCTTC. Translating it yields CATSGTRFYGYTF.